This is a list of T cell receptor beta chains from one sample in a study of PD-L1 blockade in urothelial cancer. Profiling relied on immunoSEQ multiplex PCR, and the TCRdb table lists in-frame clones only, not all of them. The table has about 55,000 clones, 60% to 80% seen once. The sequencing used PBMCs, collected around atezolizumab (anti-PD-L1) treatment. The receptors derive from a man between 65 and 85 years old with urothelial cancer. Both conserved end residues are part of each CDR3. A D gene is named only where the DNA matches it firmly. Expanded clones are given a class, and other clones once, few, many or no size at all.

-	TRBV5-1	TRBJ1-1	-	CASSLFPVGGMGTEAFF	TGCGCCAGCAGCTTATTCCCGGTGGGGGGTATGGGAACTGAAGCTTTCTTT
-	TRBV7-6	TRBJ1-4	-	CASSAQQGGSEKLFF	TGTGCCAGCAGCGCCCAACAGGGAGGGTCTGAAAAACTGTTTTTT
-	TRBV7-2	TRBJ2-7	-	CASSPGRGQSPYEQYF	TGTGCCAGCAGCCCCGGTCGAGGGCAGAGCCCCTACGAGCAGTACTTC
TRBD1	TRBV6-5	TRBJ1-1	few	CASSRDRGLNTEAFF	TGTGCCAGCAGTCGAGACAGGGGACTGAACACTGAAGCTTTCTTT
TRBD1	TRBV19	TRBJ1-5	few	CASSTSRTGWPQPQHF	TGTGCCAGTAGTACCTCCCGGACAGGGTGGCCTCAGCCCCAGCATTTT
-	TRBV28	TRBJ2-7	-	CASVSFSYEQYF	TGTGCCAGTGTCAGTTTCTCCTACGAGCAGTACTTC
TRBD1	TRBV15	TRBJ2-1	-	CATSRPGTGLDEQFF	TGTGCCACCAGCAGACCCGGGACAGGGTTGGATGAGCAGTTCTTC
TRBD2	TRBV4-1	TRBJ2-1	-	CASSLPARLAGGDMEQFF	TGCGCCAGCAGCCTTCCCGCTCGACTAGCGGGAGGTGATATGGAGCAGTTCTTC
-	TRBV11-1	TRBJ2-1	-	CASSRAGALTYNEQFF	TGTGCCAGCAGCCGCGCTGGAGCCCTTACCTACAATGAGCAGTTCTTC
TRBD2	TRBV6-5	TRBJ2-7	-	CASSGTSVQYF	TGTGCCAGCAGTGGGACTAGCGTGCAGTACTTC
TRBD2	TRBV9	TRBJ2-5	-	CASSVDSAGGAETQYF	TGTGCCAGCAGCGTAGACTCCGCGGGGGGCGCGGAGACCCAGTACTTC
-	TRBV7-2	TRBJ1-1	-	CASSPGRGLGTEAFF	TGTGCCAGCAGCCCCGGGCGGGGACTTGGGACTGAAGCTTTCTTT
-	TRBV28	TRBJ1-1	-	CATTRTRLSWRNTEAFF	TGTGCCACAACCCGAACCCGCTTGTCTTGGAGGAACACTGAAGCTTTCTTT